Listed below are T cell receptor beta chains from one sample, sequenced in a study of cytomegalovirus exposure and HLA in healthy donors. The data were produced by immunoSEQ multiplex PCR, yet TCRdb's version contains in-frame clones alone and is incomplete. The sample shows tens of thousands of clones, and around 12% sits with its ten largest clones. Material for sequencing was PBMCs. These receptors all come from a man younger than 35 in good health and CMV-seropositive. The CDR3 runs from the conserved cysteine through the conserved F or W. The D gene is left open where the match is weak.

V gene,J gene,D gene,CDR3 protein,CDR3 DNA
TRBV11-2,TRBJ1-4,TRBD1,CASSRGQGAEKLFF,TGTGCCAGCAGCCGCGGACAGGGGGCTGAAAAACTGTTTTTT
TRBV6-1,TRBJ1-1,NA,CASRPTQDTEAFF,TGTGCCAGCAGACCCACACAGGACACTGAAGCTTTCTTT
TRBV4-1,TRBJ2-3,NA,CASSRERITDTQYF,TGCGCCAGCAGCCGGGAGCGGATCACAGATACGCAGTATTTT
TRBV19,TRBJ2-7,NA,CASMGADFYEQYF,TGTGCCAGTATGGGGGCAGACTTCTACGAGCAGTACTTC
TRBV5-4,TRBJ2-2,NA,CASSLASGSGGTGELFF,TGTGCCAGCAGCTTGGCTTCCGGGAGTGGGGGCACCGGGGAGCTGTTTTTT
TRBV4-1,TRBJ2-2,NA,CASSQVTVTLNTGELFF,TGCGCCAGCAGCCAAGTGACAGTTACCCTTAACACCGGGGAGCTGTTTTTT
TRBV6-6,TRBJ1-5,NA,CASSYSPGKSQPQHF,TGTGCCAGCAGTTACAGTCCAGGGAAGAGTCAGCCCCAGCATTTT
TRBV7-2,TRBJ2-5,NA,CASSLLGTQQETQYF,TGTGCCAGCAGCTTGCTTGGTACTCAACAAGAGACCCAGTACTTC
TRBV6-1,TRBJ2-3,NA,CASTGGGGSTDTQYF,TGTGCCAGCACCGGGGGTGGGGGGAGCACAGATACGCAGTATTTT
TRBV7-2,TRBJ2-5,NA,CASELARGQETQYF,TGTGCCAGTGAGCTAGCGAGGGGTCAGGAGACCCAGTACTTC
TRBV12-5,TRBJ1-1,NA,CASGLVGAGRRDTEAFF,TGTGCTAGTGGTTTGGTAGGGGCAGGGAGGCGAGACACTGAAGCTTTCTTT
TRBV6-5,TRBJ2-7,TRBD2,CASSSSGSSSYEQYF,TGTGCCAGCAGTTCCAGCGGGAGTTCCTCCTACGAGCAGTACTTC
TRBV11-2,TRBJ2-2,NA,CASSPQTGELFF,TGTGCCAGCAGCCCCCAAACCGGGGAGCTGTTTTTT
TRBV27,TRBJ2-7,TRBD2,CASSLTGLAESYEQYF,TGTGCCAGCAGCCTTACGGGACTAGCGGAGTCCTACGAGCAGTACTTC
TRBV5-6,TRBJ1-2,TRBD1,CASSWTGEVATYGYTF,TGTGCCAGCAGCTGGACAGGGGAGGTCGCTACCTATGGCTACACCTTC